This TCR beta chain is drawn from a study of T cell responses to AZD1222 COVID-19 vaccine. Notes on the study in general: Variant regions that are unmutated are reportedly the target of nearly half of spike-specific TCRs. White British ancestry dominated among donors, who included more females, and clonal diversity was possibly underestimated. Spike was spanned by vaccine-associated CD4 TCRs, which were dominant at 160-218 and 743-854.

Measured with immunoSEQ multiplex PCR; TCRdb has only the in-frame clones, and not every one. The profile shows 100,000 or so clones, roughly nine tenths of them singletons. About this clone: What it binds is unknown.

Germline V lookup: CDR1 MDHEN, CDR2 SYDVKM. V was trimmed by 4 bases and J by 6 bases, leaving 10 bases between them. The length of the CDR3 is 13 residues. This specimen consisted of peripheral blood, obtained 28 days after the second AZD1222 dose. The receptor's source is an adult who received the AZD1222 COVID-19 vaccine. The rearrangement joins TRBV28 to TRBJ1-3; D remains ambiguous. CDR3 sequence (DNA): TGTGCCAGCAGTTCCCGAAGGGCAAACACCATATATTTT. Residues: CASSSRRANTIYF.